Listed here is a single T cell receptor (beta chain). Its antigen is unknown. No donor had another autoimmune disease or recent infection within four weeks. The data were taken from a study of type 1 and type 2 diabetes patients. Points from the study as a whole: Both CD4+ and CD8+ type 2 diabetes repertoires showed significantly higher diversity than type 1.

Amplification started from genomic DNA. The TCR beta CDR3 region was amplified using 30 forward and 13 reverse primers. TCRdb reprocessed the multiplex PCR reads via MiXCR and lists one record per CDR3 protein. Among some 250,000 distinct CDR3 sequences listed, approximately 50% were seen once. The origin of this receptor is a man younger than 35 with type 2 diabetes. Input material: peripheral blood mononuclear cells (PBMCs).

DNA of the CDR3: TGTGCCAGCAGCCGGGTAATCAATGAGCAGTTCTTC. Its protein product is CASSRVINEQFF. The V gene is TRBV14, the J gene TRBJ2-1; D not resolved. The CDR3 contains 12 residues. V shed 4 bases and J shed 6 bases, with 7 bases lying between them. Looked up from germline, CDR1 is SGHDN and CDR2 is FVKESK. The full variable domain, rest sourced from reference TRBV14 and TRBJ2-1, is EAGVTQFPSHSVIEKGQTVTLRCDPISGHDNLYWYRRVMGKEIKFLLHFVKESKQDESGMPNNRFLAERTGGTYSTLKVQPAELEDSGVYFCASSRVINEQFFGPGTRLTVL.